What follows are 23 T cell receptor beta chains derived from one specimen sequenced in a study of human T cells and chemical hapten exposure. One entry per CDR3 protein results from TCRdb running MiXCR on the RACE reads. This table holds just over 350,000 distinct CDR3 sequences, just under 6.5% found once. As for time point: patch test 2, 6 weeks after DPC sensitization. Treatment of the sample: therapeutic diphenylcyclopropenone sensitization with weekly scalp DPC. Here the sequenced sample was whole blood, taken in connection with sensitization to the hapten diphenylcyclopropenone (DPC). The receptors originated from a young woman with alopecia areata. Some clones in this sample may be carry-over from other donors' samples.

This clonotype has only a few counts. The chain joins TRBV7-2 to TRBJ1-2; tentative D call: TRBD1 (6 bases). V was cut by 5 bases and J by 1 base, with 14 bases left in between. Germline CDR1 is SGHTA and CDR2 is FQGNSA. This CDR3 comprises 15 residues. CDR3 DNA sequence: TGTGCCAGCAGCCAAGACAGGAATAATAACTATGGCTACACCTTC. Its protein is CASSQDRNNNYGYTF. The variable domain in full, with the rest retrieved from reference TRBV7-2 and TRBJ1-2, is GAGVSQSPSNKVTEKGKDVELRCDPISGHTALYWYRQSLGQGLEFLIYFQGNSAPDKSGLPSDRFSAERTGGSVSTLTIQRTQQEDSAVYLCASSQDRNNNYGYTFGSGTRLTVV.

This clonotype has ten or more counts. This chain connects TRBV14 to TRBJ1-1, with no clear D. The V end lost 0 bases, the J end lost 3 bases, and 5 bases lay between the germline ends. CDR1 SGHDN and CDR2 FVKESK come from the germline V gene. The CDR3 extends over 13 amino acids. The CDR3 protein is CASSQESHTEAFF. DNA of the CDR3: TGTGCCAGCAGCCAAGAGTCCCACACTGAAGCTTTCTTT.

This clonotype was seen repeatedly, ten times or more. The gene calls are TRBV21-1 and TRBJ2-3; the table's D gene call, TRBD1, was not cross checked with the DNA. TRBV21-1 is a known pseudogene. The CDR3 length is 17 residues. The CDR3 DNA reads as TGTGCCACCTGTCTGTCCGCGAAGCGGCTCCACACAGATACGCAGTATTTT. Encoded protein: CATCLSAKRLHTDTQYF.

The CDR3 DNA reads as TGTGCCAGCAGCTCCCGCCAACTAGCGGGGACCCACAATGAGCAGTTCTTC. Translation gives CASSSRQLAGTHNEQFF. This chain uses TRBV7-8 with TRBJ2-1; 10 nucleotides match TRBD2. Per germline, CDR1 SGHVS and CDR2 FQNEAQ. Losses at the gene ends were 4 bases for V and 5 bases for J; bases not matched to a gene: 11. CDR3 size: 17 residues.

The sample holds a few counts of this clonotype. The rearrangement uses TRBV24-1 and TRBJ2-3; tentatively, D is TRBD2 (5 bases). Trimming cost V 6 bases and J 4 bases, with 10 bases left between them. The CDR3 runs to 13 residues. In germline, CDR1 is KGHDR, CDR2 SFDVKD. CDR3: CATSLSGADTQYF. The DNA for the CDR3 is TGTGCCACCAGTCTGTCCGGGGCAGATACGCAGTATTTT.

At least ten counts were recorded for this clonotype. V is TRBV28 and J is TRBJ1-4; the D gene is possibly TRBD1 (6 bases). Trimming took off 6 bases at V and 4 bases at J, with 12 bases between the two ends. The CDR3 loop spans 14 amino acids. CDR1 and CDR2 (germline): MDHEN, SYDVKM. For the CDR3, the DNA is TGTGCCAGCAGCCGGACAGCGAATAATGAAAAACTGTTTTTT. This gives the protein CASSRTANNEKLFF.

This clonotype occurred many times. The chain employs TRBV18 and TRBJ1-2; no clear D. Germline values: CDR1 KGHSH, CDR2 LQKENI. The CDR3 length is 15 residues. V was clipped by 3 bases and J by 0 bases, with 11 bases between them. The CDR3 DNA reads TGTGCCAGCTCACCTCTACAGCGAGCTAACTATGGCTACACCTTC. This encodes CASSPLQRANYGYTF.

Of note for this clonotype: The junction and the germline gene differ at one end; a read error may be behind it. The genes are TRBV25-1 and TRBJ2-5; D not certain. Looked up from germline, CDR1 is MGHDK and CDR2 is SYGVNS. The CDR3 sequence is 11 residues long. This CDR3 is CPSSADLAQYF. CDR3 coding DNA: TGTCCCAGCAGTGCTGACTTAGCCCAGTACTTC. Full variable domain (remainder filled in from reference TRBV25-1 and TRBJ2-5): EADIYQTPRYLVIGTGKKITLECSQTMGHDKMYWYQQDPGMELHLIHYSYGVNSTEKGDLSSESTVSRIRTEHFPLTLESARPSHTSQYLCPSSADLAQYFGPGTRLLVL.

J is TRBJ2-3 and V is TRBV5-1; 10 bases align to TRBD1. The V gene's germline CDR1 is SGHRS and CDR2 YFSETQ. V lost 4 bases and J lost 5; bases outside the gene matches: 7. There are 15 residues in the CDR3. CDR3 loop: CASSVGTGVEDTQYF. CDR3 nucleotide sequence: TGCGCCAGCAGCGTCGGGACAGGGGTCGAAGATACGCAGTATTTT. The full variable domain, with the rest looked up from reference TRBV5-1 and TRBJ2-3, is KAGVTQTPRYLIKTRGQQVTLSCSPISGHRSVSWYQQTPGQGLQFLFEYFSETQRNKGNFPGRFSGRQFSNSRSEMNVSTLELGDSALYLCASSVGTGVEDTQYFGPGTRLTVL.

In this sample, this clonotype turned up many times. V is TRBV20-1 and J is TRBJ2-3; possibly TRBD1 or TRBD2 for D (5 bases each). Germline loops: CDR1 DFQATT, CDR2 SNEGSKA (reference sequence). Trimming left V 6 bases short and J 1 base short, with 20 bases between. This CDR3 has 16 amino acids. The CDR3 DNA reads TGCAGTGCATCAGTAGGGACCGCATCAGGCACAGATACGCAGTATTTT. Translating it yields CSASVGTASGTDTQYF.

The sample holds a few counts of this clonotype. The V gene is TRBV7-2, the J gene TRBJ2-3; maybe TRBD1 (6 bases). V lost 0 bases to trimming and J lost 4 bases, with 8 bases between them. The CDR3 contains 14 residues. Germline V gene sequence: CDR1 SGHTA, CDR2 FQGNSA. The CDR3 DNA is TGTGCCAGCAGCTTAGCGGGGGCGGCAGATACGCAGTATTTT. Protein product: CASSLAGAADTQYF.

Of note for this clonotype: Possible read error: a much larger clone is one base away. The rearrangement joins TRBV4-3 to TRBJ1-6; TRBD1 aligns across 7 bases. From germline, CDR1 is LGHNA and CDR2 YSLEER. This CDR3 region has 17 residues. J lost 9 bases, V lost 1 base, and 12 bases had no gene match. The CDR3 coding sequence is TGCGCCAGCAGCCAAGGATTACCAACAGGGGAAATTTCACCCCTCCACTTT. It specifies CASSQGLPTGEISPLHF.

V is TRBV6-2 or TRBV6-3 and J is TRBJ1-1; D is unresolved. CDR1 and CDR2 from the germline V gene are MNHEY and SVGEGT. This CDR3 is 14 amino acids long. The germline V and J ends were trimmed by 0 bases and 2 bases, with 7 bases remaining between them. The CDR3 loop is CASSYSRSNTEAFF. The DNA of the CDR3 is TGTGCCAGCAGTTACTCACGGAGTAACACTGAAGCTTTCTTT.

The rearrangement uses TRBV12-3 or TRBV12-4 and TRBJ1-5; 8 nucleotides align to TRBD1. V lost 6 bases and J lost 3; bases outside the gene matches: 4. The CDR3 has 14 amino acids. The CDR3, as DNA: TGTGCCAGCAGCCGACAGGGGCTCAATCAGCCCCAGCATTTT. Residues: CASSRQGLNQPQHF.

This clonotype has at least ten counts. This CDR3 is CASSQDEADNQPQHF. DNA for the CDR3: TGCGCCAGCAGCCAAGATGAGGCAGACAATCAGCCCCAGCATTTT. The rearrangement joins TRBV4-3 to TRBJ1-5; D is uncertain. This CDR3 contains 15 residues. The germline V gene has CDR1 LGHNA and CDR2 YSLEER. V lost 0 bases and J 3 bases, leaving 9 bases between the germline ends.

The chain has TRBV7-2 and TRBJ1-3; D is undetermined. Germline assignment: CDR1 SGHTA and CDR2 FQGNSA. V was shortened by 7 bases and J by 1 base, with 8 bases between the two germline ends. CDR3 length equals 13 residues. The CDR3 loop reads CASTRQSGNTIYF. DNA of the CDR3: TGTGCCAGCACCCGCCAGTCTGGAAACACCATATATTTT.

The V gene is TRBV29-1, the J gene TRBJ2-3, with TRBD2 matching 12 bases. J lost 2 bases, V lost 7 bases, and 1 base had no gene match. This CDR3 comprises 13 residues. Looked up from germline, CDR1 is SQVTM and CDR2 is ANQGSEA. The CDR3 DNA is TGCAGCGGGACTAGCGGGGCCACAGATACGCAGTATTTT. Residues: CSGTSGATDTQYF.

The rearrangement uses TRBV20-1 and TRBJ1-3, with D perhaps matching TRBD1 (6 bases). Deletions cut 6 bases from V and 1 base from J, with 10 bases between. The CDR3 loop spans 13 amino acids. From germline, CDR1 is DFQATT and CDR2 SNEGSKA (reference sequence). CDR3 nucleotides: TGCAGTGCACAGGACAGATCTGGAAACACCATATATTTT. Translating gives CSAQDRSGNTIYF.

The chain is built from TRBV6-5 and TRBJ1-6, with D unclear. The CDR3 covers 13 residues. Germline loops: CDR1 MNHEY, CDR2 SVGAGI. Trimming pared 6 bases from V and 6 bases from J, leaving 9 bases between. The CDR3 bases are TGTGCCAGCAGCCGCGACCTTAATTCACCCCTCCACTTT. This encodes CASSRDLNSPLHF.

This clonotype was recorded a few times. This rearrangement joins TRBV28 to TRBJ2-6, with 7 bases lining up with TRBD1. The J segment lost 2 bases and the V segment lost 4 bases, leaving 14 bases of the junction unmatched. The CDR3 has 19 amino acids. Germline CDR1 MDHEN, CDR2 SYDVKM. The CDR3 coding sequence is TGTGCCAGCAGTTCTCCGGGACAGCAGCGAACCACTGGGGCCAACGTCCTGACTTTC. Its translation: CASSSPGQQRTTGANVLTF.

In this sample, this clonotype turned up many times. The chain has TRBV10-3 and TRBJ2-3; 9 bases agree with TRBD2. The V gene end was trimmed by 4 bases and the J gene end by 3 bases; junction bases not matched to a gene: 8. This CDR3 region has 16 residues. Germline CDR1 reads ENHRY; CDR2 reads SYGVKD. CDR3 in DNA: TGTGCCATCAGTGCGACTAGCGGCGAGGGAACAGATACGCAGTATTTT. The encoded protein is CAISATSGEGTDTQYF.

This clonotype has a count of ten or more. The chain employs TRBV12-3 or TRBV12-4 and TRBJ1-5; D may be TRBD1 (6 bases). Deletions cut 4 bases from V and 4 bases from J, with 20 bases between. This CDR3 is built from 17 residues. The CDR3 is CASSSLRGQGWNQPQHF. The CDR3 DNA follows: TGTGCCAGCAGTTCCCTGCGGGGGCAGGGCTGGAATCAGCCCCAGCATTTT.

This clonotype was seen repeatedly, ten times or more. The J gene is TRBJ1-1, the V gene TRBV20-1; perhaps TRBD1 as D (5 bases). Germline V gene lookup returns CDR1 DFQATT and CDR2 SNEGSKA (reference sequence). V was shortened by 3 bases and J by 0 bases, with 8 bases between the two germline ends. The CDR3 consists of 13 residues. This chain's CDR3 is CSASSGMNTEAFF. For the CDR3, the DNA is TGCAGTGCTAGTTCAGGGATGAACACTGAAGCTTTCTTT.